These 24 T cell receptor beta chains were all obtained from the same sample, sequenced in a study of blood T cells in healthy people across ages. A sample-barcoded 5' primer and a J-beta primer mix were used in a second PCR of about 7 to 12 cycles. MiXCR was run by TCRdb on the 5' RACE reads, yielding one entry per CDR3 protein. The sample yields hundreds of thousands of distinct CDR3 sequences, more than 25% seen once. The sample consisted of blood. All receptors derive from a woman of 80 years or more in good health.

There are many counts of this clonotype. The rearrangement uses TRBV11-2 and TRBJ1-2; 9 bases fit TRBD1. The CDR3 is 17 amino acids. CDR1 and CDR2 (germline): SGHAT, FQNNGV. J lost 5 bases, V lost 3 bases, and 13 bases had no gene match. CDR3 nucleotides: TGTGCCAGCAGCTTTAATCCTGGGCCGGGACAGGGATATGGCTACACCTTC. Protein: CASSFNPGPGQGYGYTF.

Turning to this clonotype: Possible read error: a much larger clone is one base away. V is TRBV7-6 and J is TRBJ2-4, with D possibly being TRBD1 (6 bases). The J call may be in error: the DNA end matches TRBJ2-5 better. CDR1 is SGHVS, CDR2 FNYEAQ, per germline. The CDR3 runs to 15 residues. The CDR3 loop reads CASARQQGHQGTQYF. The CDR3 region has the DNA TGTGCCAGCGCTCGACAACAGGGCCACCAAGGGACCCAGTACTTC.

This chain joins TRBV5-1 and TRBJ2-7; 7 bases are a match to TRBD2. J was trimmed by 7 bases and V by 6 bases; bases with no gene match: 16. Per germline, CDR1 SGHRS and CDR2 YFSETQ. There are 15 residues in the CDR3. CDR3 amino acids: CASTFLADNYNEQYF. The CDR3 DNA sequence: TGCGCCAGCACCTTTCTAGCGGACAACTACAATGAGCAGTACTTC. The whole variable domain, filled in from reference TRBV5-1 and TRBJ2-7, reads KAGVTQTPRYLIKTRGQQVTLSCSPISGHRSVSWYQQTPGQGLQFLFEYFSETQRNKGNFPGRFSGRQFSNSRSEMNVSTLELGDSALYLCASTFLADNYNEQYFGPGTRLTVT.

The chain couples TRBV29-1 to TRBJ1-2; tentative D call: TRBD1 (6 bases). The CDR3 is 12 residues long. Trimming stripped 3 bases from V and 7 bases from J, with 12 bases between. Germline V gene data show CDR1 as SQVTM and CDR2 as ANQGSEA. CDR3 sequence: CSVDEGVGGYTF. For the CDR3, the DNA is TGCAGCGTTGATGAGGGGGTTGGTGGCTACACCTTC. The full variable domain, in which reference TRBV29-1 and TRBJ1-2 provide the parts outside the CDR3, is SAVISQKPSRDICQRGTSLTIQCQVDSQVTMMFWYRQQPGQSLTLIATANQGSEATYESGFVIDKFPISRPNLTFSTLTVSNMSPEDSSIYLCSVDEGVGGYTFGSGTRLTVV.

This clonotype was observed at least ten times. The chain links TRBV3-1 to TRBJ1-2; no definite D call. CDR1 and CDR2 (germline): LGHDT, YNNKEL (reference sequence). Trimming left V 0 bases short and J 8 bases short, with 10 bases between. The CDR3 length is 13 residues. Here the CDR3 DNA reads TGTGCCAGCAGCCAAGAGGAACCCGGAGGCTACACCTTC. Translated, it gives CASSQEEPGGYTF.

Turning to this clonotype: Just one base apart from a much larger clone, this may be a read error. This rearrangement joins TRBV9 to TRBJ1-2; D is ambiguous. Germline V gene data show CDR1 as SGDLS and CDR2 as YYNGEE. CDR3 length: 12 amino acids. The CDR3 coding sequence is TGTGCCAGCAGCCCTCGCCTCTATGACTACACCTTC. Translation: CASSPRLYDYTF.

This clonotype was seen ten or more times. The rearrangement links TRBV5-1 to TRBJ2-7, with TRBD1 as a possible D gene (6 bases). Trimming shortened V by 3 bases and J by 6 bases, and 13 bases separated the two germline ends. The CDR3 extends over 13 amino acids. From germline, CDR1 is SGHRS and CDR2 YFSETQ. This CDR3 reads CASSSGQTSEQYF. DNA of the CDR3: TGCGCCAGCAGCTCCGGACAGACCAGCGAGCAGTACTTC.

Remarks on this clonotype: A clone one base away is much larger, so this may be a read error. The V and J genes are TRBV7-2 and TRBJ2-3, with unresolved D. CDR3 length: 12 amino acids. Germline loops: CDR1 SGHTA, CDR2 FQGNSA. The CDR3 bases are TGTGCCTGCAGCCTAGTGACAATTGAACAGTATTTT. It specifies CACSLVTIEQYF.

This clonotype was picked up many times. DNA of the CDR3: TGTGCCAGCAGTTCAAGACGCCAAGAGACCCAGTACTTC. Translating gives CASSSRRQETQYF. The chain recombines TRBV2 with TRBJ2-5; D gene uncertain. The CDR3 consists of 13 residues. The ends were cut back, 5 bases at V and 1 base at J, with 8 bases in the middle. In germline, CDR1 is SNHLY, CDR2 FYNNEI.

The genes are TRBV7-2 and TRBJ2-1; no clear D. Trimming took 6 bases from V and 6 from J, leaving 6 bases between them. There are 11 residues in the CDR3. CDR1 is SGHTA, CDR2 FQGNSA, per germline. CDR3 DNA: TGTGCCAGCAGACCCAGCAATGAGCAGTTCTTC. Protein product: CASRPSNEQFF.

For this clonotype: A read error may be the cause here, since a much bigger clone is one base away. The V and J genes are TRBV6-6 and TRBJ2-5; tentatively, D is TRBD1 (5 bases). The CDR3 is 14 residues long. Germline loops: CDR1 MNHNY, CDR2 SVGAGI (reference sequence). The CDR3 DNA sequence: TGTGCCAGCAGTGACTCCGCAGGGCAAGAGACCCAGTACTTC. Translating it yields CASSDSAGQETQYF.

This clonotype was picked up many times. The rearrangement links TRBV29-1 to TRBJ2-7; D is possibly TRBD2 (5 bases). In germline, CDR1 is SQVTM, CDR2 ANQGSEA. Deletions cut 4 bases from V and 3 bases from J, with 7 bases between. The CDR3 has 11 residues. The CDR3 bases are TGCAGCGTTGGGGCGGGCTACGAGCAGTACTTC. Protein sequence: CSVGAGYEQYF.

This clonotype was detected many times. The DNA of the CDR3 is TGCAGTGCTAGCATTGGACTAGGCACAGATACGCAGTATTTT. Translating it yields CSASIGLGTDTQYF. The chain has TRBV20-1 and TRBJ2-3; 7 positions agree with TRBD2. The CDR3 extends over 14 amino acids. Trimming removed 3 bases from V and 1 base from J; junction bases left unmatched: 4. Per the germline V gene, CDR1 is DFQATT and CDR2 is SNEGSKA (reference sequence).

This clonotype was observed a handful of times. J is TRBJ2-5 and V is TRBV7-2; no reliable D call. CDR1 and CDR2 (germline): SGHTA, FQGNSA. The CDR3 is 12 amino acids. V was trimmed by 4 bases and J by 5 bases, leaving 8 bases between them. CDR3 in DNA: TGTGCCAGCAGCTCCTCTAAGGAGACCCAGTACTTC. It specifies CASSSSKETQYF.

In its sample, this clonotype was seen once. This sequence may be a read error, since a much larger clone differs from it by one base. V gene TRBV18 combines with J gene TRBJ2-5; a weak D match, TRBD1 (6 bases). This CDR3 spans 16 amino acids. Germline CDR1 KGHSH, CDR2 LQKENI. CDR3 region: CVSSPSQGLYQETQYF. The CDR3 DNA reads TGTGTCAGCTCACCATCACAGGGTCTGTACCAAGAGACCCAGTACTTC.

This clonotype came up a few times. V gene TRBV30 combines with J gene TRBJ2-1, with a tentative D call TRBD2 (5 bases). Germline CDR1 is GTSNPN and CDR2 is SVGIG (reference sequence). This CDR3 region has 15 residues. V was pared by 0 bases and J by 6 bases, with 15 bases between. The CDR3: CAWSVDIGLGNEQFF. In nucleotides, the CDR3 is TGTGCCTGGAGTGTAGATATTGGACTCGGCAATGAGCAGTTCTTC.

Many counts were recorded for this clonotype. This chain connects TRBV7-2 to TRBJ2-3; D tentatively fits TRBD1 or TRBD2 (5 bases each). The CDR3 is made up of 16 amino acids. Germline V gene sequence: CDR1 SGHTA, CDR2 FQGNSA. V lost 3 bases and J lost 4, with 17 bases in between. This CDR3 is CASSLEGRGLSDTQYF. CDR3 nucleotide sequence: TGTGCCAGCAGCTTGGAAGGTCGGGGCCTATCAGATACGCAGTATTTT.

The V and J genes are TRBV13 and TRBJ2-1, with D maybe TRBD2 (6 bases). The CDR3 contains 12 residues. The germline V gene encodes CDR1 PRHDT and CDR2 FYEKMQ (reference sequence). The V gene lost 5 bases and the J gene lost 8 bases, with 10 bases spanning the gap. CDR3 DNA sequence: TGTGCCAGCAGCCGCCGACTAGATGAGCAGTTCTTC. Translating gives CASSRRLDEQFF.

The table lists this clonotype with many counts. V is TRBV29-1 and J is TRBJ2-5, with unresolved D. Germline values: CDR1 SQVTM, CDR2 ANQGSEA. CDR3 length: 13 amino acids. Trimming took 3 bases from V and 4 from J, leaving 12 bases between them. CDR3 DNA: TGCAGCGTTGAGTCGCATAGAGGAGAGACCCAGTACTTC. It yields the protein CSVESHRGETQYF.

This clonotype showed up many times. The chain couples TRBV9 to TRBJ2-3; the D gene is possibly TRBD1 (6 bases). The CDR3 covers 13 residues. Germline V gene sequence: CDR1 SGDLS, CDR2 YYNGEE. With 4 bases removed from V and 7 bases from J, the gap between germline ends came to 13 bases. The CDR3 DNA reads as TGTGCCAGCAGCTCCAGCACAGGGTATACGCAGTATTTT. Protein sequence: CASSSSTGYTQYF.

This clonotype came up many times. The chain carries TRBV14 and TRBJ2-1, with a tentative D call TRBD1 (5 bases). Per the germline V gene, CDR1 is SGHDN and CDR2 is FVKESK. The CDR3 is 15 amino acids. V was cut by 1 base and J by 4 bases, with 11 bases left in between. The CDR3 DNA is TGTGCCAGCAGCCAAGCTGGGGCAGCATACAATGAGCAGTTCTTC. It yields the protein CASSQAGAAYNEQFF.

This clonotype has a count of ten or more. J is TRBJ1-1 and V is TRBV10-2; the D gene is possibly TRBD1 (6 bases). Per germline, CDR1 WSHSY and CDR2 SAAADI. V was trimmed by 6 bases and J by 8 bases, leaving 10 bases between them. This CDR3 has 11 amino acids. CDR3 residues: CASREGTEAFF. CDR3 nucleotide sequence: TGCGCCAGCAGGGAGGGGACAGAAGCTTTCTTT.

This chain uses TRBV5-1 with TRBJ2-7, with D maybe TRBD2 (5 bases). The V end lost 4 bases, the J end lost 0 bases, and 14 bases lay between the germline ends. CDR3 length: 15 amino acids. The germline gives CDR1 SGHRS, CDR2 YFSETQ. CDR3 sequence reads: CASSRAELSSYEQYF. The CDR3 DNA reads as TGCGCCAGCAGCAGAGCGGAACTTAGCTCCTACGAGCAGTACTTC.

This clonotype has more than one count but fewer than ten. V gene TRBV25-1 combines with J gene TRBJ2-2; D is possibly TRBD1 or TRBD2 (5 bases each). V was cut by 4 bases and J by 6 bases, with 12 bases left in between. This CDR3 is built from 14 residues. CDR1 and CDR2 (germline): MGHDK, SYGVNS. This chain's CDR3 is CASSGWGSAGELFF. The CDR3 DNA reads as TGTGCCAGCAGTGGGTGGGGGTCCGCCGGGGAGCTGTTTTTT.